Below, 5 T cell receptor beta chains from the same sample are listed, as sequenced in a study of shared clonotypes between healthy human individuals. Method: immunoSEQ multiplex PCR; TCRdb's copy keeps in-frame clones and lacks some. The sample yields about a million clones, approximately 77% seen once. Sequenced: memory CD4+ T cells from PBMCs. Subset meaning: CD45RA-negative fraction. The receptors stem from a man aged 18 to 35 in good health. Some clones in this sample may be carry-over from other donors' samples.

This clone was seen more than once but under ten times. Other DNA sequences of this sample code for an identical CDR3. The V call is TRBV5-4, the J call TRBJ2-7; possible D gene TRBD2, 6 bases. This CDR3 region has 15 residues. Germline V lookup: CDR1 SGHNT, CDR2 YYREEE (reference sequence). Trimming took 0 bases from V and 0 from J, leaving 10 bases between them. The CDR3 DNA reads TGTGCCAGCAGCTTGGCGGGGGAGAGCTCCTACGAGCAGTACTTC. Translated, it gives CASSLAGESSYEQYF.

The CDR3 spells CASSPTGFYQPQHF. CDR3 sequence (DNA): TGTGCCAGCAGTCCAACAGGATTTTATCAGCCCCAGCATTTT. The chain joins TRBV6-6 to TRBJ1-5; a possible D gene is TRBD1 (5 bases). V lost 5 bases, J lost 5 bases, and 13 bases lay in between. The CDR3 has 14 residues. Per the germline V gene, CDR1 is MNHNY and CDR2 is SVGAGI (reference sequence).

As concerns this clone: The same CDR3 can be traced to other DNA sequences in this sample. The rearrangement links TRBV30 to TRBJ2-7; D tentatively fits TRBD1 or TRBD2 (5 bases each). The germline gives CDR1 GTSNPN, CDR2 SVGIG (reference sequence). The CDR3 sequence is 12 residues long. V lost 2 bases to trimming and J lost 2 bases, with 7 bases between them. CDR3 DNA sequence: TGTGCCTGGAGTAGGGGACCCTACGAGCAGTACTTC. Protein product: CAWSRGPYEQYF.

The chain recombines TRBV18 with TRBJ2-3; D is perhaps TRBD2 (6 bases). CDR1 and CDR2 from the germline V gene are KGHSH and LQKENI. The V gene lost 2 bases and the J gene lost 4 bases, with 10 bases spanning the gap. The CDR3 covers 14 residues. In DNA, the CDR3 is TGTGCCAGCTCACCATTAGCGGATTCAGATACGCAGTATTTT. It is translated as CASSPLADSDTQYF.

The rearrangement joins TRBV7-3 to TRBJ2-3; unclear D gene. Germline CDR1 is SGHTA and CDR2 is FQGTGA. This CDR3 region has 14 residues. V gave up 0 bases and J gave up 4 bases, with 8 bases separating them. The CDR3 loop reads CASSLTLNSDTQYF. The CDR3 region has the DNA TGTGCCAGCAGCTTAACGTTGAATTCAGATACGCAGTATTTT.